The 9 T cell receptor beta chains below were found in one sample sequenced in a study of T cells after yellow fever vaccination. TCRdb reprocessed the 5' RACE reads with MiXCR, giving one entry per CDR3 protein. The profile shows approximately 550,000 distinct CDR3 sequences, about a fifth of them singletons. The specimen was PBMCs, collected 15 days after the yellow fever booster vaccination. The receptors shown here come from a man aged 30 to 39 who received the YFV17D yellow fever vaccine.

This clonotype appeared a few times. The CDR3 reads CASSLASSGDTQYF. The CDR3, as DNA: TGTGCCAGCAGCTTAGCGTCTAGCGGAGATACGCAGTATTTT. This chain links TRBV11-2 with TRBJ2-3, with 7 positions matching TRBD2. CDR1 SGHAT and CDR2 FQNNGV come from the germline V gene. V dropped 1 base and J dropped 5; count of bases not matched to a gene: 3. The CDR3 is made up of 14 amino acids.

This clonotype was counted only a few times. This chain uses TRBV30 with TRBJ2-7, with 12 bases fitting TRBD2. This CDR3 is 15 amino acids long. J lost 6 bases, V lost 4 bases, and 10 bases had no gene match. Germline values: CDR1 GTSNPN, CDR2 SVGIG (reference sequence). Here the CDR3 DNA reads TGTGCCTGGAAACTAGCGGGAGGAGGGGCAGGCGAGCAGTACTTC. Translating it yields CAWKLAGGGAGEQYF. The entire variable domain, with the rest obtained from reference TRBV30 and TRBJ2-7, is as follows: SQTIHQWPATLVQPVGSPLSLECTVEGTSNPNLYWYRQAAGRGLQLLFYSVGIGQISSEVPQNLSASRPQDRQFILSSKKLLLSDSGFYLCAWKLAGGGAGEQYFGPGTRLTVT.

This sequence joins TRBV28 and TRBJ2-7; TRBD2 matches 7 bases. V shed 4 bases and J 3 bases; nucleotides not matched to a gene: 9. The CDR3 covers 15 residues. Germline V gene data show CDR1 as MDHEN and CDR2 as SYDVKM. CDR3 bases: TGTGCCAGCAGTTCTCACACCCCGGGGGGCTACGAGCAGTACTTC. This translates into CASSSHTPGGYEQYF.

In its sample, this clonotype was seen many times. The chain employs TRBV24-1 and TRBJ2-3, with 8 bases fitting TRBD1. Germline lookup yields CDR1 KGHDR and CDR2 SFDVKD. The CDR3 runs to 15 residues. V trimming: 1 base; J trimming: 3 bases; junction bases outside the gene matches: 2. The chain's CDR3 is CATSDLGQGTDTQYF. CDR3 coding DNA: TGTGCCACCAGTGATTTAGGACAGGGTACAGATACGCAGTATTTT.

This chain joins TRBV18 and TRBJ1-2; D call uncertain. The V gene's germline CDR1 is KGHSH and CDR2 LQKENI. Trimming left V 1 base short and J 4 bases short, with 13 bases between. The CDR3 has 15 amino acids. Here the CDR3 reads CASSPLDGGSYGYTF. The CDR3 DNA reads TGTGCCAGCTCACCACTGGATGGCGGCAGCTATGGCTACACCTTC.

This chain joins TRBV25-1 and TRBJ2-5; possibly TRBD2 for D (8 bases). This CDR3 spans 19 amino acids. The V gene lost 1 base and the J gene lost 4 bases, with 25 bases spanning the gap. Germline CDR1 is MGHDK and CDR2 is SYGVNS. The CDR3 nucleotides are TGTGCCAGCAGTGAATTAGGGGGCGGGAGGAGAGGCTTCGGAGAGACCCAGTACTTC. Its translation is CASSELGGGRRGFGETQYF.

This clonotype was seen more than once but under ten times. The chain joins TRBV7-2 to TRBJ1-1; D is perhaps TRBD1 (5 bases). This CDR3 has 13 amino acids. The ends were cut back, 4 bases at V and 5 bases at J, with 11 bases in the middle. CDR1 is SGHTA, CDR2 FQGNSA, per germline. CDR3 DNA sequence: TGTGCCAGCAGCTCAGGGTCTGGGACTGAAGCTTTCTTT. Residues: CASSSGSGTEAFF.

The chain is built from TRBV12-3 or TRBV12-4 and TRBJ2-2; D is uncertain. The CDR3 length is 14 residues. V was clipped by 6 bases and J by 5 bases, with 13 bases between them. The CDR3, as DNA: TGTGCCAGCAGCCCCGTTGGAGAGACCGGGGAGCTGTTTTTT. Translated, it gives CASSPVGETGELFF.

This clonotype has only a few counts. This chain joins TRBV10-3 and TRBJ1-2; D perhaps matches TRBD1 (5 bases). V was shortened by 6 bases and J by 3 bases, with 14 bases between the two germline ends. This CDR3 comprises 14 residues. Looked up from germline, CDR1 is ENHRY and CDR2 is SYGVKD. Written as DNA, the CDR3 is TGTGCCATCAGCCCCGCGCCGGGGGACTATGGCTACACCTTC. Translated: CAISPAPGDYGYTF.